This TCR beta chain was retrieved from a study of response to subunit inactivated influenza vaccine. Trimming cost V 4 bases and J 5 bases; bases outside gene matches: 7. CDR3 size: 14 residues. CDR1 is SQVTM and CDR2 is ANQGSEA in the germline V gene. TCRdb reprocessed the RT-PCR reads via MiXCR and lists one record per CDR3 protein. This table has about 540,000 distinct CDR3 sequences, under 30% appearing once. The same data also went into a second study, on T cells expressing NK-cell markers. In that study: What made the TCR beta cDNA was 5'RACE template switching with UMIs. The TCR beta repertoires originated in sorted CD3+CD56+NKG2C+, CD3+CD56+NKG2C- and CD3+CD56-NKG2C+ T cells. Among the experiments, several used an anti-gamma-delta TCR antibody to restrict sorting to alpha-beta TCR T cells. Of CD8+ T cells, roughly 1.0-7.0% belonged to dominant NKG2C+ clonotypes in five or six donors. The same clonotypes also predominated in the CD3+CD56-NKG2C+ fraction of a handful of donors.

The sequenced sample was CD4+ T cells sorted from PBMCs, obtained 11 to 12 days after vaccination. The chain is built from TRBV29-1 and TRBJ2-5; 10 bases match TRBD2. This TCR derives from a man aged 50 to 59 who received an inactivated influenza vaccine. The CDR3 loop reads CSVVLAGVAETQYF. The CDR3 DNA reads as TGCAGCGTTGTTCTAGCGGGGGTGGCCGAGACCCAGTACTTC.